A few counts support the clone carrying this T cell receptor beta chain. Its antigen is undetermined. This entry comes from a study of T-cell reconstitution after alpha-beta-depleted transplantation in children. The library targeted TCRbeta and was prepared with unique molecular identifiers. From the PCR reads, TCRdb called clonotypes with MiXCR, one entry per CDR3 protein. The data hold approximately 980,000 distinct CDR3 sequences, with around 30% observed a single time. Notes on the study in general: A year had passed since transplant, and T-cell counts and diversity by then came mostly from newly produced T cells. The high TCRbeta diversity at day 60 in some patients came from surviving recipient T cells and thymic progenitors. Approximately two months post-transplant, alpha-beta T cells reportedly originated from several hundred expanded graft clones.

Germline CDR1 reads SGHRS; CDR2 reads YFSETQ. The CDR3 totals 14 residues. With 7 bases removed from V and 3 bases from J, the gap between germline ends came to 16 bases. The material was PBMCs, mostly from graft donor cells, obtained 360 days after TCRalphabeta/CD19-depleted stem cell transplant. This receptor was taken from a boy under two years old who had a stem cell transplant for SCID, so the T cells may come from the graft donor. V is TRBV5-1 and J is TRBJ1-1, with a weak D call TRBD1 (5 bases). The CDR3 sequence is CASRRGRAHTEAFF. CDR3 coding DNA: TGCGCCAGCCGGAGGGGCAGGGCTCACACTGAAGCTTTCTTT.